The text below deals with one T cell receptor (beta chain). The CDR3 runs 13 residues. Germline CDR1 MDHEN, CDR2 SYDVKM. The ends were cut back, 6 bases at V and 0 bases at J, with 6 bases in the middle. The data were obtained in a study of blood T cell repertoires in COVID-19. Study-wide context: Samples representing acute and convalescent COVID-19 were sourced from the United States, Italy and Spain. Sample material is recorded as cDNA or gDNA derived from T cells, B-cell-depleted T cells, or PBMCs.

In the authors' methods: Estimates of nucleated cell counts were drawn from the amplification of reference gene primers. Assay used: immunoSEQ multiplex PCR; TCRdb lists only in-frame clones, some missing. From that table come the V and J calls and clone size; the DNA was used to work out D and trimming. In the table there are around 220,000 clones, 88% of which are singletons. V usage is TRBV28 and J usage is TRBJ1-3, with unresolved D. This TCR derives from a man aged 18 to 30 with active or convalescent COVID-19. Sequencing was carried out using peripheral blood. The CDR3 reads CASSFPSGNTIYF. In nucleotides, the CDR3 is TGTGCCAGCAGCTTTCCCTCTGGAAACACCATATATTTT.